The clone carrying this T cell receptor beta chain was detected only once. The method was immunoSEQ multiplex PCR; TCRdb's version includes in-frame clones alone and lacks a portion of them. The sample contains under 40,000 clones, 87% of which appear only once. The entry originates in a study of PD-L1 blockade in urothelial cancer. Sample numbers ranged from 1 to 8 per patient, encompassing pretreatment and on-treatment collections. The CDR3 covers 16 residues. V gave up 0 bases and J gave up 2 bases; unmatched junction bases: 4. Germline CDR1 reads SGDLS; CDR2 reads YYNGEE. Sequencing used PBMCs, obtained around atezolizumab (anti-PD-L1) treatment. The V call is TRBV9, the J call TRBJ2-3; 9 nucleotides align to TRBD1. This clonotype was sampled from a man aged 50-60 years with urothelial cancer. The CDR3 here is CASSVAGTGSTDTQYF. The CDR3 DNA reads as TGTGCCAGCAGCGTAGCCGGGACAGGGTCCACAGATACGCAGTATTTT.